This is a list of T cell receptor beta chains from one sample in a study of cytomegalovirus exposure and HLA in healthy donors. TCRdb's copy holds only in-frame clones and misses some; the assay was immunoSEQ multiplex PCR. Here the sample table reports approximately 51,000 clones. Source material: PBMCs. Every receptor here comes from a man aged 35-49 years in good health and CMV-seropositive. Both conserved end residues are part of each CDR3. A D gene is named only where the DNA matches it firmly.

v_call,j_call,d_call,cdr3_aa,cdr3_nt
TRBV7-9,TRBJ2-7,TRBD1,CASSGVGQSSYEQYF,TGTGCCAGCTCTGGTGTGGGACAGAGCTCCTACGAGCAGTACTTC
TRBV21-1,TRBJ2-7,-,CASSPSGPGQGAYEQYF,TGTGCCAGCAGCCCGTCCGGCCCAGGACAGGGGGCCTACGAGCAGTACTTC
TRBV28,TRBJ2-1,TRBD2,CASSLSSGTSGPYNEQFF,TGTGCCAGCAGTTTATCCTCAGGGACTAGCGGTCCCTACAATGAGCAGTTCTTC
TRBV7-3,TRBJ2-1,-,CASSLLAASYNEQFF,TGTGCCAGCAGCTTATTAGCGGCCTCCTACAATGAGCAGTTCTTC
TRBV13,TRBJ2-1,-,CASSLGVSRPEQFF,TGTGCCAGCAGCTTAGGGGTTAGCCGACCTGAGCAGTTCTTC
TRBV19,TRBJ1-2,-,CASSQSGGGYTF,TGTGCCAGTAGCCAATCCGGAGGTGGCTACACCTTC
TRBV6-5,TRBJ1-1,-,CASSYRQVDTEAFF,TGTGCCAGCAGTTACCGTCAGGTAGACACTGAAGCTTTCTTT
TRBV28,TRBJ1-5,-,CASSIAGNVYQPQHF,TGTGCCAGCAGTATCGCAGGGAATGTATATCAGCCCCAGCATTTT
TRBV7-9,TRBJ2-1,TRBD2,CASSGTSGLNMKQFF,TGTGCCAGCAGCGGGACTAGCGGACTCAATATGAAGCAGTTCTTC
TRBV6-5,TRBJ1-4,TRBD1,CASSDRATNEKLFF,TGTGCCAGCAGCGACAGGGCAACTAATGAAAAACTGTTTTTT
TRBV19,TRBJ2-7,-,CASSRQGIDYEQYF,TGTGCCTCTTCCCGCCAGGGGATTGACTACGAGCAGTACTTC
TRBV9,TRBJ2-2,TRBD1,CASSLTGANTGELFF,TGTGCCAGCAGCCTGACAGGGGCAAACACCGGGGAGCTGTTTTTT
TRBV9,TRBJ2-7,-,CASSGPRAGEQYF,TGTGCCAGCAGCGGCCCCAGGGCAGGCGAGCAGTACTTC
TRBV6-5,TRBJ1-2,TRBD1,CASTKGTGAYGYTF,TGTGCCAGCACTAAGGGGACAGGCGCCTATGGCTACACCTTC
TRBV30,TRBJ1-1,-,CAWSVQISTEAFF,TGTGCCTGGAGTGTACAGATATCCACTGAAGCTTTCTTT
TRBV30,TRBJ1-2,-,CAWSGDIGPFSYTF,TGTGCCTGGAGCGGGGACATCGGGCCTTTTAGCTACACCTTC
TRBV9,TRBJ2-1,TRBD2,CASSTSGGAYDEQFF,TGTGCCAGCAGCACCAGCGGGGGGGCCTACGATGAGCAGTTCTTC
TRBV27,TRBJ2-7,-,CASRATSGVYEQYF,TGTGCCAGCAGGGCTACGTCGGGGGTTTACGAGCAGTACTTC
TRBV9,TRBJ1-4,-,CASSPTGNEKLFF,TGTGCCAGCAGCCCTACAGGGAATGAAAAACTGTTTTTT
TRBV4-2,TRBJ2-7,-,CASSRQDRDYEQYF,TGTGCCAGCAGCCGCCAGGACAGAGATTACGAGCAGTACTTC
TRBV2,TRBJ1-1,TRBD1,CASSQGAGSTEAFF,TGTGCCAGCAGTCAGGGGGCGGGTTCGACTGAAGCTTTCTTT
TRBV7-9,TRBJ1-6,-,CASSRTVDNSPLHF,TGTGCCAGCAGCCGGACAGTGGATAATTCACCCCTCCACTTT
TRBV7-2,TRBJ2-7,-,CASSLGLGREQYF,TGTGCCAGCAGCTTAGGCCTAGGTCGCGAGCAGTACTTC